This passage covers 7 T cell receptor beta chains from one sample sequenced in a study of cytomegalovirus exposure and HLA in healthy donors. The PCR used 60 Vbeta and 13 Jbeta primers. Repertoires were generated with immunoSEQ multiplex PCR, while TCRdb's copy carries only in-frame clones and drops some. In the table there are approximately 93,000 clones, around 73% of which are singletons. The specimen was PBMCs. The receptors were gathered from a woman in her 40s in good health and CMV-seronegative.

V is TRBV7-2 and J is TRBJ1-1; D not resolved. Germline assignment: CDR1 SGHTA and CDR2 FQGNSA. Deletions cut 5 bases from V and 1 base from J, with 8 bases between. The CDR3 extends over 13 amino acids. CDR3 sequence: CASSPIKNTEAFF. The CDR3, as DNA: TGTGCCAGCAGCCCAATCAAGAACACTGAAGCTTTCTTT. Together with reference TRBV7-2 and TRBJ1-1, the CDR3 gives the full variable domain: GAGVSQSPSNKVTEKGKDVELRCDPISGHTALYWYRQSLGQGLEFLIYFQGNSAPDKSGLPSDRFSAERTGGSVSTLTIQRTQQEDSAVYLCASSPIKNTEAFFGQGTRLTVV.

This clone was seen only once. CDR3 amino acids: CASSPDSGPPYEQYF. The CDR3 region has the DNA TGTGCCAGCAGCCCGGACAGTGGTCCACCCTACGAGCAGTACTTC. The V and J genes are TRBV14 and TRBJ2-7, with D possibly TRBD1 on 6 matching bases. V was trimmed by 4 bases and J by 2 bases, leaving 15 bases between them. In germline, CDR1 is SGHDN, CDR2 FVKESK. CDR3 length equals 15 residues.

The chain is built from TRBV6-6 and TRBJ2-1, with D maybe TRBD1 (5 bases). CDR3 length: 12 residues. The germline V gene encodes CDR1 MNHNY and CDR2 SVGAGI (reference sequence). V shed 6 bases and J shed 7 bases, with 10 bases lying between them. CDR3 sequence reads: CASRERGNEQFF. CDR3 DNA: TGTGCCAGCAGGGAAAGGGGTAATGAGCAGTTCTTC.

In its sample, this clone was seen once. The CDR3 coding sequence is TGTGCCAGCACGTTAAGAATTGGGACAGGGGACGGCTACACCTTC. Amino acids: CASTLRIGTGDGYTF. V usage is TRBV27 and J usage is TRBJ1-2, with 10 positions matching TRBD1. Germline V gene lookup returns CDR1 MNHEY and CDR2 SMNVEV (reference sequence). CDR3 length: 15 amino acids. The J segment lost 8 bases and the V segment lost 7 bases, leaving 13 bases of the junction unmatched.

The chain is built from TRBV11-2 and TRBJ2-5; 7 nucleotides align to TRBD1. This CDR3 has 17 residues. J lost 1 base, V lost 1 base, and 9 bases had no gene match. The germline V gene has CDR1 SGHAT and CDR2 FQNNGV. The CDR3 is CASSLVGTVLLQETQYF. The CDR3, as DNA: TGTGCCAGCAGCTTAGTTGGGACAGTCTTACTCCAAGAGACCCAGTACTTC. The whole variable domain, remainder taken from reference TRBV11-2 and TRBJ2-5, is EAGVAQSPRYKIIEKRQSVAFWCNPISGHATLYWYQQILGQGPKLLIQFQNNGVVDDSQLPKDRFSAERLKGVDSTLKIQPAKLEDSAVYLCASSLVGTVLLQETQYFGPGTRLLVL.

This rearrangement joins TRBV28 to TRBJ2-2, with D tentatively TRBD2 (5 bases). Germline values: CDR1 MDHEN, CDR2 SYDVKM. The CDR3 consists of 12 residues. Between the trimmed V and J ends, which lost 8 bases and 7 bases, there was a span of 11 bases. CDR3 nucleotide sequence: TGTGCCAGCCTCGAGGAGGACGGGGAGCTGTTTTTT. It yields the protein CASLEEDGELFF.

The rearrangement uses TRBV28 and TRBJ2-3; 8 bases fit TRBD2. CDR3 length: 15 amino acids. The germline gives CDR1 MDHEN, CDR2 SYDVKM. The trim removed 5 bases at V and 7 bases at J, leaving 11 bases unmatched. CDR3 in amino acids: CASSPPGLVLHTQYF. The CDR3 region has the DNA TGTGCCAGCAGTCCACCGGGACTAGTCTTACATACGCAGTATTTT.